Presented here are 17 T cell receptor beta chains from one specimen sequenced in a study of PD-L1 blockade in urothelial cancer. The time point here: peripheral blood 6 weeks after treatment start. Profiled with immunoSEQ multiplex PCR; TCRdb holds only in-frame clones, not every one. The sample holds approximately 44,000 clones, under 95% seen once. This sample comprised PBMCs, obtained around atezolizumab (anti-PD-L1) treatment. Source of these receptors: a man aged 65 to 85 with urothelial cancer.

This chain joins TRBV10-2 and TRBJ2-2; the D is unclear. CDR3 length: 15 amino acids. CDR1 is WSHSY, CDR2 SAAADI, per germline. Trimming took off 5 bases at V and 0 bases at J, with 10 bases between the two ends. This chain's CDR3 is CASSITRSNTGELFF. The CDR3 nucleotides read TGCGCCAGCAGTATCACTCGATCGAACACCGGGGAGCTGTTTTTT.

This sequence joins TRBV9 and TRBJ1-2; 7 bases align to TRBD1. This CDR3 is 16 amino acids long. V lost 0 bases, J lost 2 bases, and 7 bases stayed unmatched. Germline-derived CDR1 and CDR2 are SGDLS and YYNGEE. In nucleotides, the CDR3 is TGTGCCAGCAGCGTAGGGGGACAGCAGGGGAACTATGGCTACACCTTC. Protein sequence: CASSVGGQQGNYGYTF. The full variable domain, rest sourced from reference TRBV9 and TRBJ1-2, is DSGVTQTPKHLITATGQRVTLRCSPRSGDLSVYWYQQSLDQGLQFLIQYYNGEERAKGNILERFSAQQFPDLHSELNLSSLELGDSALYFCASSVGGQQGNYGYTFGSGTRLTVV.

This chain joins TRBV15 and TRBJ2-5, with TRBD2 matching 10 bases. CDR1 LNHNV and CDR2 YYDKDF come from the germline V gene (reference sequence). The CDR3 runs 15 residues. V shed 5 bases and J 0 bases; nucleotides not matched to a gene: 3. The CDR3 protein is CATSGAGGYQETQYF. The CDR3, as DNA: TGTGCCACCAGCGGAGCGGGAGGGTACCAAGAGACCCAGTACTTC.

The V and J genes are TRBV21-1 and TRBJ1-1; TRBD1 is taken as the D call from the table, unchecked against the DNA. TRBV21-1 is classified as a pseudogene. The CDR3 sequence is 15 residues long. The CDR3 reads CASSKEGAGGLEAFF. Here the CDR3 DNA reads TGTGCCAGCAGCAAAGAGGGAGCAGGGGGACTTGAAGCTTTCTTT.

The V gene is TRBV19, the J gene TRBJ2-1, with TRBD2 matching over 12 bases. Germline CDR1 and CDR2: LNHDA and SQIVND (reference sequence). The V and J ends lost 10 bases and 5 bases, in that order; junction bases with no gene match: 12. The CDR3 consists of 16 residues. CDR3 coding DNA: TGTGCCACGACCGCTCCGGGACTAGCGGGCCACAATGAGCAGTTCTTC. Amino acids: CATTAPGLAGHNEQFF.

The gene calls are TRBV4-1 and TRBJ2-7, with D perhaps TRBD1 (5 bases). There are 13 residues in the CDR3. Between the trimmed V and J ends, which lost 7 bases and 2 bases, there was a span of 12 bases. Germline V CDR1 and CDR2: MGHRA, YSYEKL. The CDR3 spells CASTPTDTYEQYF. For the CDR3, the DNA is TGCGCCAGCACTCCGACAGACACCTACGAGCAGTACTTC.

The chain joins TRBV5-1 to TRBJ2-5, with TRBD1 as a possible D gene (5 bases). V was shortened by 4 bases and J by 0 bases, with 7 bases between the two germline ends. The CDR3 contains 13 residues. Per germline, CDR1 SGHRS and CDR2 YFSETQ. CDR3 loop: CASSRRDQETQYF. Here the CDR3 DNA reads TGCGCCAGCAGCCGCAGGGACCAAGAGACCCAGTACTTC.

The chain employs TRBV14 and TRBJ1-2; a possible D gene is TRBD1 (5 bases). Germline loops: CDR1 SGHDN, CDR2 FVKESK. Trimming took 4 bases from V and 2 from J, leaving 8 bases between them. The CDR3 covers 13 residues. CDR3 protein: CASSPTVNYGYTF. As DNA, the CDR3 is TGTGCCAGCAGCCCGACAGTAAACTATGGCTACACCTTC.

This CDR3 reads CASSPRRDYSYEQYF. The CDR3 coding sequence is TGTGCCAGCTCACCACGAAGGGACTACTCCTACGAGCAGTACTTC. The chain recombines TRBV18 with TRBJ2-7, with TRBD2 matching 7 bases. The CDR3 is 15 residues long. V lost 1 base to trimming and J lost 0 bases; unmatched junction nucleotides: 3. Germline V gene data show CDR1 as KGHSH and CDR2 as LQKENI.

This clone was seen just once. The rearrangement links TRBV2 to TRBJ2-3, with D maybe TRBD1 (6 bases). Per germline, CDR1 SNHLY and CDR2 FYNNEI. Trimming shortened V by 5 bases and J by 3 bases, and 15 bases separated the two germline ends. The CDR3 has 15 amino acids. CDR3 DNA: TGTGCCAGCAGTAAACAGGGTTACGGTACAGATACGCAGTATTTT. It specifies CASSKQGYGTDTQYF. Together with reference TRBV2 and TRBJ2-3, the CDR3 gives the full variable domain: EPEVTQTPSHQVTQMGQEVILRCVPISNHLYFYWYRQILGQKVEFLVSFYNNEISEKSEIFDDQFSVERPDGSNFTLKIRSTKLEDSAMYFCASSKQGYGTDTQYFGPGTRLTVL.

The chain links TRBV10-1 to TRBJ2-7, with 7 nucleotides matching TRBD2. The CDR3 has 14 residues. Germline V lookup: CDR1 WNHNN, CDR2 SYGVQD (reference sequence). V gave up 2 bases and J gave up 2 bases; unmatched junction bases: 3. CDR3 DNA sequence: TGCGCCAGCAGTGAGGGACTAGGGCCCTACGAGCAGTACTTC. It encodes CASSEGLGPYEQYF.

The chain joins TRBV6-5 to TRBJ1-1; 7 nucleotides agree with TRBD1. V trimming: 1 base; J trimming: 2 bases; junction bases outside the gene matches: 4. The CDR3 contains 15 residues. Germline V gives CDR1 MNHEY, CDR2 SVGAGI. The CDR3 region is CASSYFSGGNTEAFF. CDR3 in DNA: TGTGCCAGCAGTTACTTTTCAGGGGGTAACACTGAAGCTTTCTTT.

V usage is TRBV15 and J usage is TRBJ2-1, with TRBD2 as a possible D gene (5 bases). This CDR3 has 15 residues. V was shortened by 4 bases and J by 6 bases, with 16 bases between the two germline ends. Germline V gives CDR1 LNHNV, CDR2 YYDKDF (reference sequence). CDR3 region: CATSTERKGSNEQFF. CDR3 bases: TGTGCCACCAGCACAGAGCGGAAAGGCTCCAATGAGCAGTTCTTC.

The chain carries TRBV30 and TRBJ2-1; 8 positions match TRBD2. V shed 2 bases and J 9 bases; nucleotides not matched to a gene: 9. Germline CDR1 and CDR2: GTSNPN and SVGIG (reference sequence). The CDR3 is 14 amino acids. CDR3 DNA sequence: TGTGCCTGGAGTAGAGCGGGAGTTGCGGGTGAGCAGTTCTTC. This gives the protein CAWSRAGVAGEQFF.

The chain has TRBV2 and TRBJ2-1, with 9 bases that match TRBD2. The CDR3 runs 15 residues. The V gene end was trimmed by 8 bases and the J gene end by 7 bases; junction bases not matched to a gene: 12. The germline gives CDR1 SNHLY, CDR2 FYNNEI. The CDR3 DNA is TGTGCCAGCGTTGCTCAGGCGGGAGGGGGAAATGAGCAGTTCTTC. As protein: CASVAQAGGGNEQFF. Full variable domain (outside the CDR3, taken from reference TRBV2 and TRBJ2-1): EPEVTQTPSHQVTQMGQEVILRCVPISNHLYFYWYRQILGQKVEFLVSFYNNEISEKSEIFDDQFSVERPDGSNFTLKIRSTKLEDSAMYFCASVAQAGGGNEQFFGPGTRLTVL.

A few counts support this clone. The chain employs TRBV5-5 and TRBJ2-1; 8 bases agree with TRBD2. The trim removed 2 bases at V and 8 bases at J, leaving 6 bases unmatched. This CDR3 spans 14 amino acids. CDR1 SGHKS and CDR2 YYEKEE come from the germline V gene (reference sequence). The DNA of the CDR3 is TGTGCCAGCAGCTTACGGGAGGGGTACTATGAGCAGTTCTTC. Translating it yields CASSLREGYYEQFF.

This clone is a singleton in its sample. The CDR3 sequence is CASSPGTSQETQYF. The CDR3 DNA follows: TGCGCCAGCAGCCCCGGGACTTCTCAAGAGACCCAGTACTTC. V and J are TRBV5-1 and TRBJ2-5; TRBD2 might be the D (6 bases). The CDR3 has 14 residues. Germline CDR1 reads SGHRS; CDR2 reads YFSETQ. Trimming cost V 4 bases and J 2 bases, with 12 bases left between them. Variable domain in full (rest from reference TRBV5-1 and TRBJ2-5): KAGVTQTPRYLIKTRGQQVTLSCSPISGHRSVSWYQQTPGQGLQFLFEYFSETQRNKGNFPGRFSGRQFSNSRSEMNVSTLELGDSALYLCASSPGTSQETQYFGPGTRLLVL.